Listed below are T cell receptor beta chains from one sample, sequenced in a study of blood T cell repertoires in COVID-19. The method was immunoSEQ multiplex PCR; TCRdb's version includes in-frame clones alone and lacks a portion of them. Among roughly 260,000 clones listed, about 88% were seen once. Specimen: peripheral blood. These receptors all stem from a woman aged 40 to 49 who had recovered from COVID-19. The CDR3 runs from the conserved cysteine through the conserved F or W. The D gene is left open where the match is weak. Some rows mark clone size as missing; the rest say once, few, many or name a class of expanded clone.

V gene,J gene,D gene,clone size,CDR3 DNA,CDR3 protein
TRBV5-1,TRBJ2-7,NA,NA,TGCGCCAGCAGCTCGGGACTCCTTACCTACGAGCAGTACTTC,CASSSGLLTYEQYF
TRBV7-2,TRBJ2-1,TRBD2,NA,TGTGCCAGCAGCTTGGTGGGACTAGCGGGATACAATGAGCAGTTCTTC,CASSLVGLAGYNEQFF
TRBV30,TRBJ2-2,NA,NA,TGTGCCTGGAGTGTACTCGTCACCGGGGAGCTGTTTTTT,CAWSVLVTGELFF
TRBV18,TRBJ2-5,NA,NA,TGTGCCAGCTCACCACCGCAGGGAGAGACCCAGTACTTC,CASSPPQGETQYF
TRBV3-1/TRBV3-2,TRBJ2-3,NA,NA,TGTGCCAGCAGCCACGGCCACGAGGGTGCTGTTGCGCAGTATTTT,CASSHGHEGAVAQYF
TRBV4-2,TRBJ1-4,TRBD1,NA,TGTGCCAGCAGCCAAGTTGACAGGGACCCTAATGAAAAACTGTTTTTT,CASSQVDRDPNEKLFF
TRBV5-8,TRBJ1-2,NA,NA,TGTGCCAGCAGCTTGTTAGGGTTGGGGCCTAACTATGGCTACACCTTC,CASSLLGLGPNYGYTF
TRBV3-1/TRBV3-2,TRBJ2-3,NA,NA,TGTGCCAGCAGCCAAGATGGTCGGAGAGATACTAGCACAGATACGCAGTATTTT,CASSQDGRRDTSTDTQYF
TRBV6-2/TRBV6-3,TRBJ2-2,TRBD2,NA,TGTGCCAGCAGTTACATGGGACTAGCGGGAGAGGTGGCGGCGACCGGGGAGCTGTTTTTT,CASSYMGLAGEVAATGELFF
TRBV10-2,TRBJ2-7,NA,NA,TGCGCCAGCAGTGCTTCAGGGGGGCTCTACGAGCAGTACTTC,CASSASGGLYEQYF
TRBV19,TRBJ1-2,TRBD1,NA,TGTGCCAGTAGCACGGGACAGTACTATGGCTACACCTTC,CASSTGQYYGYTF
TRBV11-3,TRBJ2-1,TRBD1,NA,TGTGCCAGCAGCTTCAGACAGGGGAGTGAGCAGTTCTTC,CASSFRQGSEQFF
TRBV19,TRBJ1-2,NA,NA,TGTGCCAGTAGTATCAACAGGGAATGGGACTATGGCTACACCTTC,CASSINREWDYGYTF
TRBV29-1,TRBJ1-1,NA,NA,TGCAGCGTTGAAGGTCCGAACGAGGCTTTCTTT,CSVEGPNEAFF
TRBV19,TRBJ1-2,NA,NA,TGTGCCAGTAGTATTAGACAAGCTGTCTATGGCTACACCTTC,CASSIRQAVYGYTF
TRBV19,TRBJ1-4,TRBD1,NA,TGTGCCAGTAGTATAGTAGGTGGACAGGTCGAAAAACTGTTTTTT,CASSIVGGQVEKLFF
TRBV7-2,TRBJ2-3,TRBD1,NA,TGTGCCAGCAGCCGGGACAGGGGGCGCACAGATACGCAGTATTTT,CASSRDRGRTDTQYF
TRBV5-1,TRBJ1-4,NA,NA,TGCGCCAGCAGCTTGGGGAGGGATGAAAAACTGTTTTTT,CASSLGRDEKLFF
TRBV7-9,TRBJ2-3,TRBD2,NA,TGTGCCAGCACTGCGAAGGCGGGAGCTAAAGATACGCAGTATTTT,CASTAKAGAKDTQYF
TRBV2,TRBJ2-3,NA,few,TGTGCCAGCAGGCGTGCAGATACGCAGTATTTT,CASRRADTQYF
TRBV5-4,TRBJ1-6,NA,NA,TGTGCCAGCAGCCTGGGGGGGGTCCGGTCACCCCTCCACTTT,CASSLGGVRSPLHF
TRBV6-6,TRBJ1-6,NA,NA,TGTGCCAGCACCGGACAGATCAATTCACCCCTCCACTTT,CASTGQINSPLHF
TRBV28,TRBJ2-5,NA,NA,TGTGCCAGCAGTCCCCCCGGGTACCAAGAGACCCAGTACTTC,CASSPPGYQETQYF
TRBV18,TRBJ1-6,NA,NA,TGTGCCAGCTCACCACCGACAGGAAGCTCCTATAATTCACCCCTCCACTTT,CASSPPTGSSYNSPLHF
TRBV18,TRBJ1-1,TRBD1,NA,TGTGCCAGCTCATCCTGGACAGGGGGCAAGGACACTGAAGCTTTCTTT,CASSSWTGGKDTEAFF
TRBV28,TRBJ1-2,NA,NA,TGTGCCAGCAGTCTACCCCTATGGCAGGGGCATGGCTACACCTTC,CASSLPLWQGHGYTF
TRBV5-4,TRBJ2-2,TRBD2,NA,TGTGCCAGCAGTTTACGGACTAGCTCCAGGTCCGGGGAGCTGTTTTTT,CASSLRTSSRSGELFF
TRBV5-1,TRBJ2-3,TRBD1,NA,TGCGCCAGCCGTGCCGGGACAGGGGCAGATACGCAGTATTTT,CASRAGTGADTQYF
TRBV27,TRBJ1-2,NA,NA,TGTGCCAGCAGTTTTTTGGGAGCTGCCCTCTATGGCTACACCTTC,CASSFLGAALYGYTF
TRBV7-2,TRBJ2-1,NA,NA,TGTGCCAGCAGCGTCGACGGGAGCTCCTACAATGAGCAGTTCTTC,CASSVDGSSYNEQFF
TRBV19,TRBJ1-4,NA,once,TGTGCCAGTCGTTACCGGGCAGGGGAGAACGAAAAACTGTTTTTT,CASRYRAGENEKLFF
TRBV6-2/TRBV6-3,TRBJ2-6,NA,NA,TGTGCCAGCAGTTACGGTTACAGCTCTGGGGCCAACGTCCTGACTTTC,CASSYGYSSGANVLTF
TRBV14,TRBJ1-2,NA,NA,TGTGCCAGCAGCCAAGAATCCATGGCCAGTAGGAGTGGCTACACCTTC,CASSQESMASRSGYTF
TRBV5-4,TRBJ2-2,NA,NA,TGTGCCAGCAGAATAGGAGGGAACACCGGGGAGCTGTTTTTT,CASRIGGNTGELFF
TRBV5-3,TRBJ2-7,TRBD1,NA,TGTGCCAGAAGCCCCGGGACAGGGATTTCCTACGAGCAGTACTTC,CARSPGTGISYEQYF
TRBV9,TRBJ2-3,NA,NA,TGTGCCAGCAGCGTAGGGGGAGCCGATACGCAGTATTTT,CASSVGGADTQYF
TRBV18,TRBJ2-1,TRBD1,NA,TGTGCCAGCTCACCCGGGACAGGTGGGTACAATGAGCAGTTCTTC,CASSPGTGGYNEQFF
TRBV18,TRBJ2-2,NA,NA,TGTGCCAGCTCACTTGACAGAACCAACACCGGGGAGCTGTTTTTT,CASSLDRTNTGELFF
TRBV27,TRBJ2-3,NA,NA,TGTGCCAGCAGTCCGAAAGGCCGGCAGGAATGGTCTGATACGCAGTATTTT,CASSPKGRQEWSDTQYF
TRBV7-8,TRBJ2-7,TRBD2,NA,TGTGCCAGCAGCTTATCTAGCGGGGTGGGCTCCTACGAGCAGTACTTC,CASSLSSGVGSYEQYF
TRBV11-3,TRBJ1-6,TRBD1,NA,TGTGCCAGCAGCGCCCAGACAGGGGGTAATTCACCCCTCCACTTT,CASSAQTGGNSPLHF
TRBV9,TRBJ1-2,NA,NA,TGTGCCAGCAGCTCCCGCGGGGGCGACTATGGCTACACCTTC,CASSSRGGDYGYTF
TRBV27,TRBJ1-4,TRBD1,NA,TGTGCCAGCAGTTTCGGGACAGGGTCCTTAGGAAAACTGTTTTTT,CASSFGTGSLGKLFF
TRBV29-1,TRBJ2-3,NA,once,TGCAGCGTCCCGCAGGGGAGCACAGATACGCAGTATTTT,CSVPQGSTDTQYF
TRBV19,TRBJ1-3,NA,NA,TGTGCCAGTAGTCCTACAAGAGCGGGAAACACCATATATTTT,CASSPTRAGNTIYF
TRBV6-2/TRBV6-3,TRBJ2-7,NA,NA,TGTGCCAGCAGTACGAGCAACTACGAGCAGTACTTC,CASSTSNYEQYF
TRBV6-1,TRBJ1-3,TRBD1,NA,TGTGCCAGCAGCCGCCCGGGACAGGGGAGAAACACCATATATTTT,CASSRPGQGRNTIYF
TRBV14,TRBJ2-6,NA,NA,TGTGCCAGCAGCCAAGTTGGGGGCCCTGGGGCCAACGTCCTGACTTTC,CASSQVGGPGANVLTF
TRBV30,TRBJ2-2,TRBD1,once,TGTGCCCTACGGACAGGGCTGAACACCGGGGAGCTGTTTTTT,CALRTGLNTGELFF
TRBV28,TRBJ2-2,TRBD1,NA,TGTGCCAGCAGTTCGTACACAGGGGAACGGGCCGGGGAGCTGTTTTTT,CASSSYTGERAGELFF
TRBV7-3,TRBJ2-2,NA,NA,TGTGCCAGCAGCCGGGGAGGTCTGGCCACCGGGGAGCTGTTTTTT,CASSRGGLATGELFF
TRBV6-5,TRBJ1-6,TRBD1,once,TGTGCCAGCAGAGGGACAGGGCTAGTTAATTCACCCCTCCACTTT,CASRGTGLVNSPLHF
TRBV6-6,TRBJ2-5,NA,NA,TGTGCCAGCCTCGGGGCGGACAGCCCAGAGACCCAGTACTTC,CASLGADSPETQYF
TRBV11-2,TRBJ2-5,NA,NA,TGTGCCAGCAGCGCCGTAAACGGGGGAAGGGAAGAGACCCAGTACTTC,CASSAVNGGREETQYF
TRBV5-6,TRBJ2-2,NA,NA,TGTGCCAGCAGCTTCGGGGTGGGCACCGGGGAGCTGTTTTTT,CASSFGVGTGELFF
TRBV19,TRBJ2-1,TRBD1,NA,TGTGCCAGTAATCCAGGGGGCTCCTACAATGAGCAGTTCTTC,CASNPGGSYNEQFF
TRBV28,TRBJ1-4,TRBD1,NA,TGTGCCAGCAGGGGTGGGGACAGGAGTTTCTTT,CASRGGDRSFF
TRBV29-1,TRBJ2-5,TRBD1,NA,TGCAGCGTTGAGGACAGGGGAAGATACTTC,CSVEDRGRYF
TRBV19,TRBJ2-2,NA,NA,TGTGCCAGTAGTATGGAGGTCCGAACCGGGGAGCTGTTTTTT,CASSMEVRTGELFF